The entry below describes one TCR beta chain. Unique molecular identifiers were incorporated into the prepared TCRbeta library. TCRdb called the PCR reads again in MiXCR, with one record for every CDR3 protein. This table holds roughly 300,000 distinct CDR3 sequences, 10% found once. The entry originates in a study of T-cell reconstitution after alpha-beta-depleted transplantation in children. V gave up 0 bases and J gave up 4 bases, with 11 bases separating them. This CDR3 has 15 amino acids. Germline CDR1 and CDR2: SGDLS and YYNGEE. The TCR comes from a human donor who donated a stem cell graft to a child with acute lymphoblastic leukemia. The chain couples TRBV9 to TRBJ1-3; D uncertain. Source: PBMCs from the stem cell graft donor, taken from the stem cell graft. The CDR3 reads CASSVDESSGNTIYF. CDR3 bases: TGTGCCAGCAGCGTAGATGAGAGCAGCGGAAACACCATATATTTT.